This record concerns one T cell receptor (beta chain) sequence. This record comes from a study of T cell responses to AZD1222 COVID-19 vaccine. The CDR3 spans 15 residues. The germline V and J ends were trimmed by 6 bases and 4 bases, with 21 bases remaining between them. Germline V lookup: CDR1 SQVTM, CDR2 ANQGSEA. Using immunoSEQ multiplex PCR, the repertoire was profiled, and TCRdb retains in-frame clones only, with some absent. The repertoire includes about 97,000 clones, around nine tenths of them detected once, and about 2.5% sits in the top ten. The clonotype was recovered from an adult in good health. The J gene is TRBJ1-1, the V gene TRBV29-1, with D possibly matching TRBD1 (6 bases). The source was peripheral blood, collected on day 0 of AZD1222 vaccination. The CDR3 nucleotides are TGCAGCGTCCGGGACACATTCTCTGGGGGCACTGAAGCTTTCTTT. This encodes CSVRDTFSGGTEAFF. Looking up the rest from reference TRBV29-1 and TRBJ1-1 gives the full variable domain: SAVISQKPSRDICQRGTSLTIQCQVDSQVTMMFWYRQQPGQSLTLIATANQGSEATYESGFVIDKFPISRPNLTFSTLTVSNMSPEDSSIYLCSVRDTFSGGTEAFFGQGTRLTVV.